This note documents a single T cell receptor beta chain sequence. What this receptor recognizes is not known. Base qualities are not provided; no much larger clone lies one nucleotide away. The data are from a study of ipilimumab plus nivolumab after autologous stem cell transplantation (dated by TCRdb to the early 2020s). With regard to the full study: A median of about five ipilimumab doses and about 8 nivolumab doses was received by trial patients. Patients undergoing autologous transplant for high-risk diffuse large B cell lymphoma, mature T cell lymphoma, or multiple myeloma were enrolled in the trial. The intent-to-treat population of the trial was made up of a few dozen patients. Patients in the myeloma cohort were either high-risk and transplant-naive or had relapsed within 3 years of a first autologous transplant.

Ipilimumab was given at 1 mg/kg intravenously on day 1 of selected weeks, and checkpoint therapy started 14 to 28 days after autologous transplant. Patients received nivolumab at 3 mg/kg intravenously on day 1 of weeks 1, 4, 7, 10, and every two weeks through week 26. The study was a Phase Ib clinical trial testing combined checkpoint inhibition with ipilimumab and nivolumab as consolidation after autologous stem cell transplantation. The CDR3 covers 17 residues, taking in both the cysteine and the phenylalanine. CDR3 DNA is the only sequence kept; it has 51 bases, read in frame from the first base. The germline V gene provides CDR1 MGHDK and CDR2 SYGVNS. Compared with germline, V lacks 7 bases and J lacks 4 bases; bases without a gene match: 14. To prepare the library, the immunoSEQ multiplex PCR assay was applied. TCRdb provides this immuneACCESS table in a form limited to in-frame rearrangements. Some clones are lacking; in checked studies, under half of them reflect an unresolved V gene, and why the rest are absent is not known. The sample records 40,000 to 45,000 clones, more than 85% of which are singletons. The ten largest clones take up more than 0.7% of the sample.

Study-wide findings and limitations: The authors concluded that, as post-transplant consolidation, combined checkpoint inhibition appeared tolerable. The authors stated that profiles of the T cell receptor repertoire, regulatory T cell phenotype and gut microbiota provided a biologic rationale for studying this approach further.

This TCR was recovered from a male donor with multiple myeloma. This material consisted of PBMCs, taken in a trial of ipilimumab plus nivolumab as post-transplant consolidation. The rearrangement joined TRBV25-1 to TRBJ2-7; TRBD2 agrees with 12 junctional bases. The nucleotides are TGTGCCAGCAAAGGACTAGCGGGGCCAAACCTCCTTTACGAGCAGTACTTC. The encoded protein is CASKGLAGPNLLYEQYF.